This T cell receptor (beta chain) came from a study of metastatic and nonmetastatic thyroid tumors. The CDR3 runs 14 residues. Per the germline V gene, CDR1 is LNHNV and CDR2 is YYDKDF (reference sequence). This clone was counted a few times. Being one base from a much bigger clone, this may be a read error. Other DNA sequences in the same sample also yield this CDR3. MiXCR was used by TCRdb to re-call the PCR reads. The table lists about 52,000 clones, approximately 17% of them singletons. Patients had received no treatment of any kind before thyroid surgery. This chain uses TRBV15 with TRBJ2-3; tentative D call: TRBD1 (6 bases). The sequence came from a female donor with papillary thyroid cancer or a benign thyroid nodule (not recorded which). Some clones in this sample may be carry-over from other donors' samples. Input material: blood. Here the CDR3 reads CATSRDSPGHTQYF. CDR3 bases: TGTGCCACCAGCAGAGATTCCCCGGGACATACTCAGTATTTT. The complete variable domain, with remaining parts taken from reference TRBV15 and TRBJ2-3, reads DAMVIQNPRYQVTQFGKPVTLSCSQTLNHNVMYWYQQKSSQAPKLLFHYYDKDFNNEADTPDNFQSRRPNTSFCFLDIRSPGLGDTAMYLCATSRDSPGHTQYFGPGTRLTVL.